This T cell receptor (beta chain) was sequenced during a study of T cell changes during pregnancy in multiple sclerosis. Germline CDR1 reads MNHNS; CDR2 reads SASEGT. The V end was cut by 4 bases, the J end by 5 bases, with 26 bases between. The CDR3 is 19 amino acids. Generated by immunoSEQ multiplex PCR, the TCRdb table keeps only in-frame clones and is missing some. The data hold almost 50,000 clones, with roughly nine tenths observed a single time. The specimen was CD8+ T cells from peripheral blood mononuclear cells, collected after pregnancy. The gene calls are TRBV6-1 and TRBJ2-2, with D possibly matching TRBD2 (6 bases). This clonotype was obtained from a female donor with multiple sclerosis, enrolled in a pregnancy study. The CDR3 region has the DNA TGTGCCAGCAGTGGTGTAGCGGCCCTCCGACTGGATACTACCGGGGAGCTGTTTTTT. Protein sequence: CASSGVAALRLDTTGELFF.